The source of this T cell receptor beta chain is a study of blood T cells in healthy people across ages. Notes on the study in general: While age rose, TCR beta diversity per million T cells dropped in a roughly linear way. More naive CD4+ cells and higher diversity marked long-lived donors relative to aged donors.

Combining a sample-barcoded 5' primer with a J-beta primer mix, a second PCR ran for roughly 6 to 12 cycles. TCRdb itself ran the 5' RACE reads through MiXCR, one entry per CDR3 protein. The sample carries some 1.1 million distinct CDR3 sequences, about two fifths recorded once. Deletions cut 3 bases from V and 3 bases from J, with 9 bases between. The CDR3 is 13 residues long. CDR1 and CDR2 (germline): DFQATT, SNEGSKA (reference sequence). Remarks on this clonotype: The antigen is unknown.

The rearrangement joins TRBV20-1 to TRBJ1-5; D remains ambiguous. The clonotype comes from a man aged 18 to 35 in good health. Material: blood. Here the CDR3 DNA reads TGCAGTGCTAGTCCGGGATACAATCAGCCCCAGCATTTT. Translated, it gives CSASPGYNQPQHF.